This TCR beta chain was recovered during a study of blood T cell repertoires in COVID-19. Study at large: The United States, Italy and Spain provided the acute and convalescent COVID-19 samples. PBMCs, B-cell-depleted T cells, or T cells provided the cDNA or gDNA that made up the material.

V dropped 1 base and J dropped 5 bases, with 7 bases sitting between them. CDR1 and CDR2 from the germline V gene are KGHDR and SFDVKD. This CDR3 contains 13 residues. As handled by the study authors: Amplification from reference gene primers served as the basis for estimated nucleated cell counts. TCRdb's table, derived via immunoSEQ multiplex PCR, lists solely in-frame clones and lacks some. That table is the source of V, J and clone size, and D and trimming were worked out from the DNA. The table has more than 60,000 clones, around 87% seen once. With regard to this clone: Other nucleotide sequences in the sample specify the same CDR3.

The specimen sequenced was peripheral blood. V usage is TRBV24-1 and J usage is TRBJ1-1; maybe TRBD1 (6 bases). This receptor was taken from a man aged 55 to 70 with acute or convalescent COVID-19. CDR3 residues: CATSDFRGTEAFF. CDR3 in DNA: TGTGCCACCAGTGATTTTAGGGGGACTGAAGCTTTCTTT.